What follows is one T cell receptor beta chain and its context. Its specificity is unknown. The data were obtained in a study of vaccination and CD4 T cells after COVID-19. For the study at large: Some control cultures received a CEFX pool, which served as the positive control. Others received an HIV-1 Nef pool or no peptide.

With the Oncomine TCR Beta short-read assay, DNA from cultured CD4+ T cells was sequenced. From the PCR reads, TCRdb called clonotypes with MiXCR, one entry per CDR3 protein. The sample contains a few thousand distinct CDR3 sequences, about 21% of which appear only once. The junction had 1 base not matched to a gene; V was cut back by 6 bases and J by 9 bases. Germline CDR1 is ENHRY and CDR2 is SYGVKD. The CDR3 is 12 amino acids. Study outcomes and limitations: Reactive clone data from convalescent patients indicated a median of about 90% appearing only post-vaccination.

The treatment was: approximately nine-day PBMC culture with coronavirus spike peptide pools or control peptides (ViraFEST assay). Using peptide pools, antigen-specific T cells were expanded in ViraFEST before TCRs were sequenced. This sequence was found in a human donor who had recovered from COVID-19. The sample consisted of CD4+ T cells from blood, cultured in vitro. The chain is built from TRBV10-3 and TRBJ2-1; the match to TRBD2 covers 11 bases. The CDR3 DNA reads as TGTGCCATCAGGGGACTAGCGGTTGAGCAGTTCTTC. It encodes CAIRGLAVEQFF.